This T cell receptor beta chain was sequenced for a study of T cells in Graves' hyperthyroidism and ophthalmopathy. For the study at large: Peripheral blood collection took place at initial diagnosis, before any treatment.

There are many counts of this clonotype. In germline, CDR1 is SGHTA, CDR2 FQGNSA. Trimming took off 4 bases at V and 4 bases at J, with 11 bases between the two ends. The CDR3 contains 14 residues. TCR beta CDR3 sequences were amplified from RNA transcripts. First-round RT-PCR of the TCR CDR3 relied on the HTBI primer set. Each CDR3 protein gets one entry after TCRdb re-called the multiplex PCR reads with MiXCR. The data show about 320,000 distinct CDR3 sequences, approximately 17% seen once. Graves' hyperthyroidism qualified as stable when ophthalmopathy did not progress within 18 months. The TCR originated in a man aged 25 to 45 with Graves' hyperthyroidism. This chain joins TRBV7-2 and TRBJ2-1; D might be TRBD2 (6 bases). The sequenced sample was blood. CDR3 bases: TGTGCCAGCAGCTCGACTAGTGAGTACAATGAGCAGTTCTTC. Translation: CASSSTSEYNEQFF. The whole variable domain, remainder taken from reference TRBV7-2 and TRBJ2-1, is GAGVSQSPSNKVTEKGKDVELRCDPISGHTALYWYRQSLGQGLEFLIYFQGNSAPDKSGLPSDRFSAERTGGSVSTLTIQRTQQEDSAVYLCASSSTSEYNEQFFGPGTRLTVL.